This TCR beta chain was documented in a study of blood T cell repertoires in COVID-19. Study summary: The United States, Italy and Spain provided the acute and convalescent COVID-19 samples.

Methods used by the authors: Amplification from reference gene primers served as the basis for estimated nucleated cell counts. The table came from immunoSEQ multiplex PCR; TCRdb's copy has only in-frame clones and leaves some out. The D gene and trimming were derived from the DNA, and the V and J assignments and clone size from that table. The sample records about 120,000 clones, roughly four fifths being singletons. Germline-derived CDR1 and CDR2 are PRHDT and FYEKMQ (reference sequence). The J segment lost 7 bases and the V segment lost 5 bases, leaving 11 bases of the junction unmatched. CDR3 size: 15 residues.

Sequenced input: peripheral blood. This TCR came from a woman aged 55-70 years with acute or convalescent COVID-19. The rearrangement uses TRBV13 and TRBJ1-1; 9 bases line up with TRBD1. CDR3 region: CASSGPQGAALEAFF. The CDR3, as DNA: TGTGCCAGCAGCGGACCACAGGGGGCGGCCCTTGAAGCTTTCTTT.